Presented here are 5 T cell receptor beta chains from one specimen sequenced in a study of human T cells and chemical hapten exposure. Time point indicated: patch test 2, 6 weeks after DPC sensitization. The treatment is: therapeutic diphenylcyclopropenone sensitization with weekly scalp DPC. A single record per CDR3 protein comes from TCRdb applying MiXCR to the RACE reads. The data hold more than 80,000 distinct CDR3 sequences, with about 9.4% observed a single time. The specimen was whole blood, collected in connection with sensitization to the hapten diphenylcyclopropenone (DPC). All receptors come from a woman aged 45-65 years with alopecia areata. Some clones in this sample may be carry-over from other donors' samples.

This clonotype was seen ten or more times. The rearrangement links TRBV3-1 to TRBJ1-6; the D is unclear. Germline CDR1 reads LGHDT; CDR2 reads YNNKEL (reference sequence). The V gene lost 1 base and the J gene lost 5 bases, with 3 bases spanning the gap. CDR3 length: 13 amino acids. The CDR3 nucleotides are TGTGCCAGCAGCCAAGGAAATAATTCACCCCTCCACTTT. As protein: CASSQGNNSPLHF.

This clonotype is labeled as large. This chain uses TRBV24-1 with TRBJ2-3; the D call may be TRBD1 or TRBD2 (5 bases each). The germline gives CDR1 KGHDR, CDR2 SFDVKD. V was pared by 4 bases and J by 5 bases, with 12 bases between. The CDR3 is 14 residues long. CDR3 region: CATSESYGGDTQYF. DNA for the CDR3: TGTGCCACCAGTGAATCCTATGGGGGAGATACGCAGTATTTT.

This clonotype was seen many times. V usage is TRBV27 and J usage is TRBJ2-7, with D unresolved. CDR1 and CDR2 from the germline V gene are MNHEY and SMNVEV (reference sequence). CDR3 size: 16 residues. Trimming left V 5 bases short and J 1 base short, with 18 bases between. CDR3 residues: CASSPTVRILSYEQYF. The DNA for the CDR3 is TGTGCCAGCAGTCCGACCGTGAGGATTTTGTCCTACGAGCAGTACTTC.

This chain links TRBV20-1 with TRBJ2-3, with 7 bases fitting TRBD2. Germline CDR1 and CDR2: DFQATT and SNEGSKA (reference sequence). The J segment lost 6 bases and the V segment lost 1 base, leaving 7 bases of the junction unmatched. This CDR3 region has 14 residues. This CDR3 reads CSARAAGVLDTQYF. The CDR3 DNA reads TGCAGTGCTAGAGCGGCGGGAGTGCTTGATACGCAGTATTTT.

This clonotype was observed a few times. The chain employs TRBV4-3 and TRBJ1-2; the match to TRBD1 covers 7 bases. With V trimmed by 5 bases and J by 0 bases, 6 bases remained unmatched. CDR1 is LGHNA, CDR2 YSLEER, per germline. The CDR3 sequence is 15 residues long. The CDR3 loop reads CASSLRTGANYGYTF. CDR3 DNA sequence: TGCGCCAGCAGCTTGAGGACAGGAGCTAACTATGGCTACACCTTC.